This record covers a single T cell receptor beta chain. This specimen comes from a study of regulatory T cells in long-lasting Graves disease. Study details: Antithyroid drug intake by newly diagnosed Graves' patients had lasted under 3 months.

The authors built TCR beta libraries using iRepertoire HTBI primers and Arm-PCR of CDR3 regions. One entry per CDR3 protein results from TCRdb running MiXCR on the multiplex PCR reads. The sample records approximately 350,000 distinct CDR3 sequences, about an eighth being singletons. CDR3 length: 15 residues. The ends were cut back, 1 base at V and 9 bases at J, with 18 bases in the middle. Per germline, CDR1 LNHNV and CDR2 YYDKDF (reference sequence). This sample's time point: newly diagnosed GD, antithyroid drugs for less than 3 months. PBMC RNA served as the TCR library source. In addition, the sample was reused for a study of T cells in Graves' hyperthyroidism and ophthalmopathy. That study adds: Hyperthyroidism, newly diagnosed and lasting under 2 months, affected patients aged 18 to 65. The study used the HTBI primer set for a first-round RT-PCR of the TCR CDR3. Researchers found most expanded thyroid clonotypes above 0.001 in blood as well.

The genes are TRBV15 and TRBJ2-5, with a tentative D call TRBD2 (5 bases). The source is a young woman with Graves disease. The input for sequencing was peripheral blood mononuclear cells (PBMCs), taken at new diagnosis, from a patient treated with antithyroid drugs. The CDR3 protein is CATSRVGGTQEAQYF. CDR3 coding DNA: TGTGCCACCAGCAGAGTAGGAGGCACCCAAGAAGCCCAGTACTTC.